This T cell receptor beta chain is drawn from a study of blood T cells in healthy people across ages. This clonotype was seen a few times. Together with a sample-barcoded 5' primer, a J-beta primer mix was included in a second PCR lasting about 7 to 12 cycles. Researchers report that a template-switch adaptor with 12 random nucleotides tagged each cDNA molecule. TCRdb processed the 5' RACE reads anew with MiXCR; each CDR3 protein has one entry. The repertoire includes 800,000 to 950,000 distinct CDR3 sequences, 25% to 35% of them detected once, and roughly 10% sits in the top ten. The CDR3 runs to 15 residues. The V end lost 1 base, the J end lost 2 bases, and 10 bases lay between the germline ends. Germline V gene sequence: CDR1 SEHNR, CDR2 FQNEAQ (reference sequence). This sample was shared with a second study, whose subject was T cells of mothers and their children.

Specimen: blood. This TCR was recovered from a woman in her forties in good health. This rearrangement joins TRBV7-9 to TRBJ2-3, with a possible D match to TRBD2 (5 bases). The CDR3 loop reads CASSLGPGLTDTQYF. The CDR3 DNA reads TGTGCCAGCAGCTTAGGGCCCGGACTCACAGATACGCAGTATTTT.